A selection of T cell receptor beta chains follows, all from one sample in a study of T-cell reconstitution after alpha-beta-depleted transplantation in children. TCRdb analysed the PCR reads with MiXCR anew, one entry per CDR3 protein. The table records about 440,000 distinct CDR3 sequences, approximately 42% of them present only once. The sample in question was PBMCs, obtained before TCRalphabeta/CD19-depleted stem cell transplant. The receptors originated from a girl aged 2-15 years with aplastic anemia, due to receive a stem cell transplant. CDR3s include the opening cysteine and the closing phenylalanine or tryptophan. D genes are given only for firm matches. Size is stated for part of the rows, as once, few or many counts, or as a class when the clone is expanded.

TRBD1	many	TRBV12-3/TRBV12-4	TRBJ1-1	TGTGCCAGCAGTTTGGGACAGGGAGCGAACACTGAAGCTTTCTTT	CASSLGQGANTEAFF
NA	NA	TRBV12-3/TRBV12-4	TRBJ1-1	TGTGCCAGCAGTCGGTTAGAGACCAAAGAAGCTTTCTTT	CASSRLETKEAFF
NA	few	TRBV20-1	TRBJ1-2	TGCAGTGCCCGACCGCCAGGGCTTAACTATGGCTACACCTTC	CSARPPGLNYGYTF
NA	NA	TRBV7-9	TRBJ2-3	TGTGCCAGCAGCCCTCTCGGCGGAGATACGCAGTATTTT	CASSPLGGDTQYF
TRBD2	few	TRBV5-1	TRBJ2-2	TGCGCCAGCAGAATGACTAGCGGGAGTAGTACCGGGGAGCTGTTTTTT	CASRMTSGSSTGELFF
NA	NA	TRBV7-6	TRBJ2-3	TGTGCCAGCAGACAACGCACAGATACGCAGTATTTT	CASRQRTDTQYF
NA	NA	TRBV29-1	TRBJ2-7	TGCAGCGTTGCCCGGGGTCACGAGCAGTACTTC	CSVARGHEQYF
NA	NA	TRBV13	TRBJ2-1	TGTGCCAGCAGCTTAGGAAGAAGGGAGGAGCAGTTCTTC	CASSLGRREEQFF
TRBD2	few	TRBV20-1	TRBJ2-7	TGCAGTGCTAGACTAGCGGGGAACTACGAGCAGTACTTC	CSARLAGNYEQYF
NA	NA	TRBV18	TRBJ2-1	TGTGCCAGCTCACGGAATTGGGGACGCTACAATGAGCAGTTCTTC	CASSRNWGRYNEQFF
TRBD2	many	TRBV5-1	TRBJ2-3	TGCGCCAGCAGCAACGGACTAGCGGCTTCTAGCACAGATACGCAGTATTTT	CASSNGLAASSTDTQYF
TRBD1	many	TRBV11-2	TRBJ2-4	TGTGCCAGCAGCAGAGACAGGGGGAATAGGGTTGCCAAAAACATTCAGTACTTC	CASSRDRGNRVAKNIQYF
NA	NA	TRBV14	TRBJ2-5	TGTGCCAGCAGCCCATCGTCCCTTAGAGGGACCCAGTACTTC	CASSPSSLRGTQYF
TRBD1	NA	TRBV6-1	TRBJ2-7	TGTGCCAGCAATGACAGGGCTTACGAGCAGTACTTC	CASNDRAYEQYF
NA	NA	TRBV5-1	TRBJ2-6	TGCGCCAGCAGCTTGTTCGGATCGGGGGGCCTACTCTCTGGGGCCAACGTCCTGACTTTC	CASSLFGSGGLLSGANVLTF
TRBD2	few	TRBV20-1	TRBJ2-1	TGCAGTGCTAGAGAACTCACTAGCGGGAGTAATGAGCAGTTCTTC	CSARELTSGSNEQFF
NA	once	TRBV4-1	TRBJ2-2	TGCGCCAGCAGCCACGGACAGAACACCGGGGAGCTGTTTTTT	CASSHGQNTGELFF
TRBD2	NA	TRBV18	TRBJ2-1	TGTGCCAGCCGACCGGGGGGGAGTGGCCCCTACAATGAGCAGTTCTTC	CASRPGGSGPYNEQFF
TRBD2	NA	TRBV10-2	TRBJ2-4	TGCGCCAGCAGCCCCAATGGAGCGGGATCTGTCATTCAGTACTTC	CASSPNGAGSVIQYF
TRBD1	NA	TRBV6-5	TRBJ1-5	TGTGCCAGCAGTTACGGGGACAGGGCGAGCAATCAGCCCCAGCATTTT	CASSYGDRASNQPQHF
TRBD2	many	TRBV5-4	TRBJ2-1	TGTGCCAGCAGAGGACTAGCCCTCAATGAGCAGTTCTTC	CASRGLALNEQFF
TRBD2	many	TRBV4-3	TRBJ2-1	TGTGCCAGCAGCCAGGGGACTAGCGGCTACAATGAGCAGTTCTTC	CASSQGTSGYNEQFF
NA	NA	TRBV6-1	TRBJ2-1	TGTGCCAGCAGGGCTACAGGTGGGCTTGGGAATGAGCAGTTCTTC	CASRATGGLGNEQFF
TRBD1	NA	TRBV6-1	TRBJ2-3	TGTGCCAGCAGTGAAGAGCGTTCCGGACAGGGCCGCACAGATACGCAGTATTTT	CASSEERSGQGRTDTQYF
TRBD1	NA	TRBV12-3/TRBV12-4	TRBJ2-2	TGTGCCAGCAGTCCCGGACAGGGGGCTTTGATCGGGGAGCTGTTTTTT	CASSPGQGALIGELFF
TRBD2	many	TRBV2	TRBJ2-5	TGTGCCAGCAGTGAACTGCGGGGGGAGACCCAGTACTTC	CASSELRGETQYF
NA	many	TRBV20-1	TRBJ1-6	TGCAGTGCTAGAGTTAAGGGAGGGGTTAATTCACCCCTCCACTTT	CSARVKGGVNSPLHF
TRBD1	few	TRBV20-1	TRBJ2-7	TGCAGTGCTAGATCCTGGACAGGCGATAGCGAGCAGTACTTC	CSARSWTGDSEQYF
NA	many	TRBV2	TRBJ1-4	TGTGCCAGCAGTGCCCAGAGCAGGGTTGAAAAACTGTTTTTT	CASSAQSRVEKLFF
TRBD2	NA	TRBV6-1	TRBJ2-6	TGTGCCAGCAAAGGTCACACGCGGGAGGCCAACGACCTGACTTTC	CASKGHTREANDLTF
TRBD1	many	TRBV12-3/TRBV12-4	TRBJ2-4	TGTGCCAGCAGTTTATATTCGGGACAGGAGGCCAAAAACATTCAGTACTTC	CASSLYSGQEAKNIQYF
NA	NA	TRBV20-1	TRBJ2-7	TGCAGTGCAGCTAGGTTCAACAACGAGCAGTACTTC	CSAARFNNEQYF
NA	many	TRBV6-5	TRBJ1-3	TGTGCCAGCAAAGTGTCCCATTCTGGAAACACCATATATTTT	CASKVSHSGNTIYF
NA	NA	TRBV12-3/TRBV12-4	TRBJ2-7	TGTGCCAGCAGTTTGTCGGTAGTCGCTGACGAGCAGTACTTC	CASSLSVVADEQYF
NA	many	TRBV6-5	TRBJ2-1	TGTGCCAGCAGTTCGCCCTACAATGAGCAGTTCTTC	CASSSPYNEQFF
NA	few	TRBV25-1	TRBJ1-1	TGTGCCAGCAGTGAATTCGCGTCTGAAGCTTTCTTT	CASSEFASEAFF
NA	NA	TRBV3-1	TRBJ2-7	TGTGCCAGCACCTCAGGCCCGGGGGACGAGCAGTACTTC	CASTSGPGDEQYF
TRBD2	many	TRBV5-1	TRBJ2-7	TGCGCCAGCAGCGTCCTAGCGGGAGTTTACTACGAGCAGTACTTC	CASSVLAGVYYEQYF
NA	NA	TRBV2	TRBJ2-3	TGTGCCAGCAGTGACACCCTAGGCGGCTTTTCTAGCACAGATACGCAGTATTTT	CASSDTLGGFSSTDTQYF
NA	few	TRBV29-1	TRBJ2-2	TGCAGCGTGGTTACCGGGAGTCGCGCCGGGGAGCTGTTTTTT	CSVVTGSRAGELFF
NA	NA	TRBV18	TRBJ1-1	TGTGCCAGCTCGTACCATACAGAAATGGATGCTTTCTTT	CASSYHTEMDAFF
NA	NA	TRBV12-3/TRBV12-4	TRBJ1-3	TGTGCCAGCAGTTTTTACACTGGAAACACCGTATATTTT	CASSFYTGNTVYF
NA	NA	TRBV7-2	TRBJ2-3	TGTGCCAGCAGCACCTTTCGGACCGGGCCAGAAACGGATACGCAGTATTTT	CASSTFRTGPETDTQYF
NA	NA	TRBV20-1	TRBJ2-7	TGCAGCTCTGCCGGACAGACGAGCTCCTACGAGCAGTACTTC	CSSAGQTSSYEQYF
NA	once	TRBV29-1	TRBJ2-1	TGCAGCGCGGACAACTACAATGAGCAGTTCTTC	CSADNYNEQFF
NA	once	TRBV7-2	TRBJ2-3	TGTGCCAGCAGCCCAGGAACTGTATTCACAGATACGCAGTATTTT	CASSPGTVFTDTQYF
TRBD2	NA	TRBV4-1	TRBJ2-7	TGCGCCAGCAGGGCCGTCGCTAGCGGGGGGCTGTCCTACGAGCAGTACTTC	CASRAVASGGLSYEQYF
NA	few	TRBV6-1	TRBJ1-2	TGTGCCAGCAGTGAAAACAGAAACTATGGCTACACCTTC	CASSENRNYGYTF
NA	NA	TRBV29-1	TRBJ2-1	TGCAGCGCCGGATCTTCAGGCAATGAGCAGTTCTTC	CSAGSSGNEQFF
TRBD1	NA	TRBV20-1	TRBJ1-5	TGCAGTGCTAGGGGCGGGACAGGACTTAGCAATCAGCCCCAGCATTTT	CSARGGTGLSNQPQHF